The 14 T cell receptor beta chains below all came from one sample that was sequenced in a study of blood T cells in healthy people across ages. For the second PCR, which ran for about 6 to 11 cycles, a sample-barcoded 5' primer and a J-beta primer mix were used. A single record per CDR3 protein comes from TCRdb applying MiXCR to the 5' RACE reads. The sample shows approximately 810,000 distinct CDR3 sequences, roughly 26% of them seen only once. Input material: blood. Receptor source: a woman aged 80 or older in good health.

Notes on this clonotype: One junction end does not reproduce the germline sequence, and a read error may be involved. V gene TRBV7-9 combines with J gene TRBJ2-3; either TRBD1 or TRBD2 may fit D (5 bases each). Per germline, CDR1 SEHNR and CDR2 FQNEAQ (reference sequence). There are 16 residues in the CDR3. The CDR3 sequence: CASSSRIGGGADTQYF. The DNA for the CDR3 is TGCGCCAGCAGCTCTCGAATAGGTGGGGGAGCAGATACGCAGTATTTT.

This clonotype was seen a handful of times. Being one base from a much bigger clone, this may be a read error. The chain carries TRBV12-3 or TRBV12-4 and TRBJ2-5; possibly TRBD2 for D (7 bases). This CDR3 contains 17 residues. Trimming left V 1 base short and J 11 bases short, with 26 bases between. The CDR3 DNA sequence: TGTGCCAGCAGTTTAGGCTTGAGGGGGGGGGGCCCCGATGAGCAGTACTTC. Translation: CASSLGLRGGGPDEQYF.

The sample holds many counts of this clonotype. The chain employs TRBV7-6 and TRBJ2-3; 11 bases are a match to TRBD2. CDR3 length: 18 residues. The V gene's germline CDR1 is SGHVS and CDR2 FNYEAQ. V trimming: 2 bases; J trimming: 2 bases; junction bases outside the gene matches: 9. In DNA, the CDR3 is TGTGCCAGCAGCTTATCTAGCGGGGGGCCTCTGACCACAGATACGCAGTATTTT. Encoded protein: CASSLSSGGPLTTDTQYF.

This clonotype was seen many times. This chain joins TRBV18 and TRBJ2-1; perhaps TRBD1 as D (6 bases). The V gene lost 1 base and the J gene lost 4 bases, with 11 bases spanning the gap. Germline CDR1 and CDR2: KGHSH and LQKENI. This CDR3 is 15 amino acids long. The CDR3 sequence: CASSPLGTTYNEQFF. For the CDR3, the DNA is TGTGCCAGCTCACCACTCGGGACAACATACAATGAGCAGTTCTTC.

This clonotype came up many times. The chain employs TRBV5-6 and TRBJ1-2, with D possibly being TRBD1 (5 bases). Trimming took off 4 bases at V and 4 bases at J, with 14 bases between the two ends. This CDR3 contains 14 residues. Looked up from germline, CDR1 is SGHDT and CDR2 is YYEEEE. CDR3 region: CASSPWGAAYGYTF. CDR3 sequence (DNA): TGTGCCAGCAGCCCATGGGGCGCAGCCTATGGCTACACCTTC. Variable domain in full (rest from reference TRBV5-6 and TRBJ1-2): DAGVTQSPTHLIKTRGQQVTLRCSPKSGHDTVSWYQQALGQGPQFIFQYYEEEERQRGNFPDRFSGHQFPNYSSELNVNALLLGDSALYLCASSPWGAAYGYTFGSGTRLTVV.

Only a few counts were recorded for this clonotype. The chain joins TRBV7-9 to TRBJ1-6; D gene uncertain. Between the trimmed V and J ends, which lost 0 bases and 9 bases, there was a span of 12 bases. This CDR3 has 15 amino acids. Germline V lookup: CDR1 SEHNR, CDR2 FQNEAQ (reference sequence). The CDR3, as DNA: TGTGCCAGCAGCTTAGCGGGCACGACGGGTTCACCCCTCCACTTT. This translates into CASSLAGTTGSPLHF.

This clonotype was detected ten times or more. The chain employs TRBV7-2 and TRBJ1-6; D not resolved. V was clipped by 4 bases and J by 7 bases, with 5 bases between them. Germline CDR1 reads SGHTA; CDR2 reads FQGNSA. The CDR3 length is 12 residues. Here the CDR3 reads CASSSQNSPLHF. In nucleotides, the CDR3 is TGTGCCAGCAGCTCCCAGAATTCACCCCTCCACTTT.

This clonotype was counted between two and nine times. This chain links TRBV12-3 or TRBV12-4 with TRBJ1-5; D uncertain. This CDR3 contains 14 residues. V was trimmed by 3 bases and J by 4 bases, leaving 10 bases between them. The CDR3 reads CASSLFAVNQPQHF. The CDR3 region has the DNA TGTGCCAGCAGTTTGTTCGCGGTTAATCAGCCCCAGCATTTT.

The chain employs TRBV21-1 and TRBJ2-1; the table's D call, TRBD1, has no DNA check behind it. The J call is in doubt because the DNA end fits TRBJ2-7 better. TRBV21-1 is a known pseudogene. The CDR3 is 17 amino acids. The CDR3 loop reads CARHFDGQLSSYNEQYF. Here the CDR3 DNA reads TGTGCTCGGCACTTCGATGGACAGCTTAGCTCCTACAATGAGCAGTACTTC.

The DNA of the CDR3 is TGCAGTGCTAGTCTTCCCTCCGGGAACTACGAGCAGTACTTC. Translating it yields CSASLPSGNYEQYF. The chain recombines TRBV20-1 with TRBJ2-7; D possibly corresponds to TRBD2 (5 bases). In germline, CDR1 is DFQATT, CDR2 SNEGSKA (reference sequence). Trimming cost V 3 bases and J 3 bases, with 15 bases left between them. The CDR3 has 14 amino acids.

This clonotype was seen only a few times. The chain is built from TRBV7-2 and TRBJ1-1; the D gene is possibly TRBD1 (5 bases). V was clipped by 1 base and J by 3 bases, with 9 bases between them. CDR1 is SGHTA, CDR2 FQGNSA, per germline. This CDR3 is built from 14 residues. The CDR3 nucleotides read TGTGCCAGCAGCTTAGTCGGGGCGTACACTGAAGCTTTCTTT. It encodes CASSLVGAYTEAFF.

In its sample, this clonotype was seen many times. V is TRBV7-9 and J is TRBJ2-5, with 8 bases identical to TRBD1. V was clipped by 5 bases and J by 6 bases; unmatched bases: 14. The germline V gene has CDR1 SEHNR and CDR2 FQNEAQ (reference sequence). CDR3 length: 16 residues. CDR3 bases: TGTGCCAGCAGCCCCGGGACAGGTGGGGCATTACAGACCCAGTACTTC. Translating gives CASSPGTGGALQTQYF.

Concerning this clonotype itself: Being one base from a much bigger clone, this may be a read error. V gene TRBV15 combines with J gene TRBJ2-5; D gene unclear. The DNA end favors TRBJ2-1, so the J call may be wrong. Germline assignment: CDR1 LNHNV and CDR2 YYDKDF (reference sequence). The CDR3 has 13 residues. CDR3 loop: CATSRGGQETQFF. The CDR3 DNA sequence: TGTGCCACCAGCAGAGGTGGTCAAGAGACCCAGTTCTTC.

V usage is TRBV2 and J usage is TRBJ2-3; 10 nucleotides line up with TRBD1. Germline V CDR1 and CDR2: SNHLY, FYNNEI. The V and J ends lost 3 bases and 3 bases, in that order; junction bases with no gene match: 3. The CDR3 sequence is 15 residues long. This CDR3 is CASSDMGQGTDTQYF. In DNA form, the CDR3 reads TGTGCCAGCAGTGATATGGGACAGGGGACAGATACGCAGTATTTT. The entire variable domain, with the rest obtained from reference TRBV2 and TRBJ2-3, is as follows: EPEVTQTPSHQVTQMGQEVILRCVPISNHLYFYWYRQILGQKVEFLVSFYNNEISEKSEIFDDQFSVERPDGSNFTLKIRSTKLEDSAMYFCASSDMGQGTDTQYFGPGTRLTVL.